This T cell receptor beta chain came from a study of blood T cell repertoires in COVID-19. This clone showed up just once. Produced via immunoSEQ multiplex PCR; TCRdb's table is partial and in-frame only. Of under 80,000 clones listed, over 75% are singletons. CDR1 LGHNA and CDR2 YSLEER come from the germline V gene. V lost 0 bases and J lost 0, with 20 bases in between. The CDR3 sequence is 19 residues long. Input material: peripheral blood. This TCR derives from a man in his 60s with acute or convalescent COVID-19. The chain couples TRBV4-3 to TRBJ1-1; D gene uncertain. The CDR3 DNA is TGCGCCAGCAGCCAAGAAGTAGGAGGTCCATGGGTGATGAACACTGAAGCTTTCTTT. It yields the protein CASSQEVGGPWVMNTEAFF.